There are a few counts of the clone carrying this TCR beta chain. The antigen is not known. The data derive from a study of beta chain features in type 1 diabetes. The CDR3 covers 16 residues. With V trimmed by 0 bases and J by 2 bases, 1 base remained unmatched. The germline V gene encodes CDR1 SGHRS and CDR2 YFSETQ. Reverse transcribing all isolated RNA meant expressed TCRB transcripts were sequenced. The study sequenced naive, central memory and regulatory T cell samples to an average of around 3.4 million reads. Assay used: immunoSEQ multiplex PCR; TCRdb lists only in-frame clones, some missing. The sample lists 55,000 to 80,000 clones; roughly half were seen once. Blood was collected once per donor into heparin, averaging roughly 110 mL. Study-wide findings and caveats: Whether HLA type affects TCRB rearrangement stayed undetermined in the present work. Researchers caution that PCR might favor shorter templates, equally among patients and controls. The study found moderately but significantly shorter TCRB CDR3s in all four CD4+ subsets of Type 1 diabetes patients.

The V and J genes are TRBV5-1 and TRBJ2-3; 12 nucleotides agree with TRBD1. The specimen was central memory CD4+ T cells from blood. The source is a man aged 30 to 39 with type 1 diabetes. This CDR3 reads CASSLGGQGATDTQYF. In nucleotides, the CDR3 is TGCGCCAGCAGCTTGGGGGGACAGGGGGCCACAGATACGCAGTATTTT. The variable domain in full, with the rest retrieved from reference TRBV5-1 and TRBJ2-3, is KAGVTQTPRYLIKTRGQQVTLSCSPISGHRSVSWYQQTPGQGLQFLFEYFSETQRNKGNFPGRFSGRQFSNSRSEMNVSTLELGDSALYLCASSLGGQGATDTQYFGPGTRLTVL.